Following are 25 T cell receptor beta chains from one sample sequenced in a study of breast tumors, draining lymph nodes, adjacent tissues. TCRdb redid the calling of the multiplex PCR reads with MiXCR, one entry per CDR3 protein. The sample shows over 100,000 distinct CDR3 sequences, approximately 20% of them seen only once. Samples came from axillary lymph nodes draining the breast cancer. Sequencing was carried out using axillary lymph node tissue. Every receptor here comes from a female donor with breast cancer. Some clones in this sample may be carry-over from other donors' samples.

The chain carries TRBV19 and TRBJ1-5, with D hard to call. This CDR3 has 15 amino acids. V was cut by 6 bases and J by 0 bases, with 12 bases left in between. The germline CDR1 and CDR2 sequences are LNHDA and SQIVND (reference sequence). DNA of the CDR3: TGTGCCAGTAGCGATCTCATGAATAGCAATCAGCCCCAGCATTTT. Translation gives CASSDLMNSNQPQHF.

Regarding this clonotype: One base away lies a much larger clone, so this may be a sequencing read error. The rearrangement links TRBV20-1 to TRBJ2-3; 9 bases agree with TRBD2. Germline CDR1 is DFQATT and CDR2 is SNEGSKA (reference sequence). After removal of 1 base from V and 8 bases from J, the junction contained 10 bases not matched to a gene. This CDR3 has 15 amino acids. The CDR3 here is CSARVVAGVGVTQYF. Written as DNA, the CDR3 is TGCAGTGCTAGAGTTGTAGCGGGAGTAGGAGTTACGCAGTATTTT.

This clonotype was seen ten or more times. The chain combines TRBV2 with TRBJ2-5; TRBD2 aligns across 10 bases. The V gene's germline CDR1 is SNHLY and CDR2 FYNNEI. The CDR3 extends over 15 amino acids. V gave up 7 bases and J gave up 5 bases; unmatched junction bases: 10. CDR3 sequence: CASKVIAGGGETQYF. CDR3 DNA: TGTGCCAGCAAGGTGATAGCGGGAGGCGGGGAGACCCAGTACTTC.

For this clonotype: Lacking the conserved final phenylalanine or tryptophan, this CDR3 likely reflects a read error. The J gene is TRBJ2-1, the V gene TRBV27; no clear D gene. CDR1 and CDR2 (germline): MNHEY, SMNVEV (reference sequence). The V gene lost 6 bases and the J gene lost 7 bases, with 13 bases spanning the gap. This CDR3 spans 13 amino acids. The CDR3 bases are TGTGCCAGCAGCACCCCATTGAGGAATGAGCAGTTCCTC. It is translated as CASSTPLRNEQFL.

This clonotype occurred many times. The CDR3: CASSLGVSGPYF. Here the CDR3 DNA reads TGTGCCAGCAGCTTAGGAGTCTCAGGGCCCTACTTC. The rearrangement joins TRBV7-2 to TRBJ2-5; TRBD1 is a possible D gene (5 bases). The CDR3 covers 12 residues. V lost 1 base and J lost 14, with 14 bases in between. Looked up from germline, CDR1 is SGHTA and CDR2 is FQGNSA.

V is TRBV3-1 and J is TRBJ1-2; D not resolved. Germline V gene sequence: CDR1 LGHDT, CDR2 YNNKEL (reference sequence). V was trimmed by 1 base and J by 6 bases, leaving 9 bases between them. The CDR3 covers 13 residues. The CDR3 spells CASSQGVGDGYTF. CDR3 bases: TGTGCCAGCAGCCAAGGGGTCGGGGATGGCTACACCTTC.

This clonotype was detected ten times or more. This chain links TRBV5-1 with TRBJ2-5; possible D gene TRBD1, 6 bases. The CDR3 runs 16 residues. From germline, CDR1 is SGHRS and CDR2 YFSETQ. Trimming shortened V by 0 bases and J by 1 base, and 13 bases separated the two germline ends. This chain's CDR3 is CASSLETGSSQETQYF. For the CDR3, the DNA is TGCGCCAGCAGCTTGGAAACAGGGAGCTCCCAAGAGACCCAGTACTTC.

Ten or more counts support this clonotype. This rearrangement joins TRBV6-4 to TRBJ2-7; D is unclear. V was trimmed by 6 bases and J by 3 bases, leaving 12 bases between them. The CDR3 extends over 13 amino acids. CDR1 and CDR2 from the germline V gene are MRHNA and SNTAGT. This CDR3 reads CASRQGQHYEQYF. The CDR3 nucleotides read TGTGCCAGCAGGCAAGGGCAGCACTACGAGCAGTACTTC.

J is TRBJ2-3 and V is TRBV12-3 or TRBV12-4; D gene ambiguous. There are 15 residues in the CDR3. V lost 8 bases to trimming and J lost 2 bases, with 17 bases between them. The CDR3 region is CASRTPRGYTDTQYF. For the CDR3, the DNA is TGTGCCAGCCGAACCCCCCGCGGATACACAGATACGCAGTATTTT.

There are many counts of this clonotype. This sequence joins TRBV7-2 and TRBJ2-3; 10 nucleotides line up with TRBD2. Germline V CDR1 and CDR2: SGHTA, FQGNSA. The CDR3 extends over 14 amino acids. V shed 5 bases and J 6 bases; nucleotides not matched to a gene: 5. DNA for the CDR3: TGTGCCAGCAGCAAACCGGGACTAGCGGATACGCAGTATTTT. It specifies CASSKPGLADTQYF.

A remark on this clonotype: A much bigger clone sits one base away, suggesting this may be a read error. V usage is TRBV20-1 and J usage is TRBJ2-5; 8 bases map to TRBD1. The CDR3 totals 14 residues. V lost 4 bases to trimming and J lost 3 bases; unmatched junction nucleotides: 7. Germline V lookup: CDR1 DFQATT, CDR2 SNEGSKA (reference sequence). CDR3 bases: TGCAGTGCTATCCAAAGGACAGGGAAAGAGACCCAGTACTTC. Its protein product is CSAIQRTGKETQYF.

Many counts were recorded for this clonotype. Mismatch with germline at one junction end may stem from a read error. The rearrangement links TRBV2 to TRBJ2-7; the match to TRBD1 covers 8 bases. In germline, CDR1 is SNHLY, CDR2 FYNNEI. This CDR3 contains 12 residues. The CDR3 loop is CASSERSGQGFF. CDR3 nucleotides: TGTGCCAGCAGTGAAAGGTCAGGACAGGGATTCTTC. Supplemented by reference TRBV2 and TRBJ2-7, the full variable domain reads EPEVTQTPSHQVTQMGQEVILRCVPISNHLYFYWYRQILGQKVEFLVSFYNNEISEKSEIFDDQFSVERPDGSNFTLKIRSTKLEDSAMYFCASSERSGQGFFGPGTRLTVT.

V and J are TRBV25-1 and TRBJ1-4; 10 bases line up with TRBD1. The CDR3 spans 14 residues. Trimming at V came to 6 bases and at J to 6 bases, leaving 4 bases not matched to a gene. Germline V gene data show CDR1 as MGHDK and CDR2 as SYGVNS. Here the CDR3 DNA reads TGTGCCAGCAGCAAGACAGGGGGCGATGAAAAACTGTTTTTT. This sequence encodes CASSKTGGDEKLFF.

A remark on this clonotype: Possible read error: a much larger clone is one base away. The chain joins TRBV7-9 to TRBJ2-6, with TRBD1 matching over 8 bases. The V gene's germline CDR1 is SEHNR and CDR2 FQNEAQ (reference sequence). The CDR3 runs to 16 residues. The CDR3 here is CASSDSTGAGTNVLTF. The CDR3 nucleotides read TGTGCCAGCAGCGACTCGACAGGGGCTGGGACCAACGTCCTGACTTTC.

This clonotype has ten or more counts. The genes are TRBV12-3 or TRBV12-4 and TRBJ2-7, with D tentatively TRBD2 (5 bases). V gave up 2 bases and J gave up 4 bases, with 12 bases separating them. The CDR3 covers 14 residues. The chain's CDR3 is CASSLNLASYEQYF. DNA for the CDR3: TGTGCCAGCAGTTTAAACTTAGCGAGTTACGAGCAGTACTTC.

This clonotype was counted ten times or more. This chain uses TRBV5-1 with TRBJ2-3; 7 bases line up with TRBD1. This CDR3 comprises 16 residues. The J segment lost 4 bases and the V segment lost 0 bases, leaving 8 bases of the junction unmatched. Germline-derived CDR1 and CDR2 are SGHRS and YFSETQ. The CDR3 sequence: CASSLVGTEYADTQYF. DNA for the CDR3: TGCGCCAGCAGCTTGGTGGGGACAGAGTACGCAGATACGCAGTATTTT.

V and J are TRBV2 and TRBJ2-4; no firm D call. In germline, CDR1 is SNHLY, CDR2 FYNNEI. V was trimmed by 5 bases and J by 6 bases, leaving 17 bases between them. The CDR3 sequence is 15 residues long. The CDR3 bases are TGTGCCAGCAGTAAGACCGAAGGAGATGGAAACATTCAGTACTTC. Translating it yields CASSKTEGDGNIQYF.

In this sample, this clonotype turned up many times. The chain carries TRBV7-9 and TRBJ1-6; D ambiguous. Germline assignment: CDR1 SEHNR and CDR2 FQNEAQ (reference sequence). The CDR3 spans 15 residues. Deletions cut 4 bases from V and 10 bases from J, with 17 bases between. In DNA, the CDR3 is TGTGCCAGCAGCTCTTTGGGCCCGGGGAGCTCACCCCTCCACTTT. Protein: CASSSLGPGSSPLHF.

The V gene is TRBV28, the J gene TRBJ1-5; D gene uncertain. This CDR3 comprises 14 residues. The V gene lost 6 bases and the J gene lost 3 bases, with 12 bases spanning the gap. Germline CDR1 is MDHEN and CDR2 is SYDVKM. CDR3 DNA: TGTGCCAGCAGACTCGAGGGTTTCAATCAGCCCCAGCATTTT. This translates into CASRLEGFNQPQHF.

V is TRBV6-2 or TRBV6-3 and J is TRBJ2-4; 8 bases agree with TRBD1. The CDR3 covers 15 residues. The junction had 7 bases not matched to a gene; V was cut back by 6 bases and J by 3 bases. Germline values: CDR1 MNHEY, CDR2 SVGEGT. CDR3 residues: CASRTGGTGKNIQYF. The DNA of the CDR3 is TGTGCCAGCAGAACAGGGGGTACGGGCAAAAACATTCAGTACTTC.

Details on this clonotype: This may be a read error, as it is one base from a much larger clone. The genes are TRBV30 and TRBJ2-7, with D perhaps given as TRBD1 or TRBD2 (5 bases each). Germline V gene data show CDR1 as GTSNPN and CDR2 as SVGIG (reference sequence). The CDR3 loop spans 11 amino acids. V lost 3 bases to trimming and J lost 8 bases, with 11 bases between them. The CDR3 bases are TGTGCCTGGAGCCACCGGGGCAAGCAGTACTTC. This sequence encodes CAWSHRGKQYF.

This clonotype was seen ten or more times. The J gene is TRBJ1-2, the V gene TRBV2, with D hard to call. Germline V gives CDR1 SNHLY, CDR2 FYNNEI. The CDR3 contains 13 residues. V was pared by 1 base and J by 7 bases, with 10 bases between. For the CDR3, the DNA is TGTGCCAGCAGTGAAGGGGGTTTCGGTGGCTACACCTTC. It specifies CASSEGGFGGYTF.

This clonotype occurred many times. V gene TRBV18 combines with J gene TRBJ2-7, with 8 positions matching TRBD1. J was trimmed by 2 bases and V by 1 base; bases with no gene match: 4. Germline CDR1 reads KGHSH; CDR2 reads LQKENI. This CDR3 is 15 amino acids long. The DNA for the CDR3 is TGTGCCAGCTCACCACGACAGGGGACCACCTACGAGCAGTACTTC. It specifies CASSPRQGTTYEQYF.

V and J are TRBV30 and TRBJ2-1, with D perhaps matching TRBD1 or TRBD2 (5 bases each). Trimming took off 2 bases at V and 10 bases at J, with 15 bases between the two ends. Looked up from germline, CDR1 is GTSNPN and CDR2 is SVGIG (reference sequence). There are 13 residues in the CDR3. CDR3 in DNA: TGTGCCTGGAGTCCATTACGGTGGGGGGAGCAGTTCTTC. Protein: CAWSPLRWGEQFF. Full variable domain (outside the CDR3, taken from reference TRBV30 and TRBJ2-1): SQTIHQWPATLVQPVGSPLSLECTVEGTSNPNLYWYRQAAGRGLQLLFYSVGIGQISSEVPQNLSASRPQDRQFILSSKKLLLSDSGFYLCAWSPLRWGEQFFGPGTRLTVL.

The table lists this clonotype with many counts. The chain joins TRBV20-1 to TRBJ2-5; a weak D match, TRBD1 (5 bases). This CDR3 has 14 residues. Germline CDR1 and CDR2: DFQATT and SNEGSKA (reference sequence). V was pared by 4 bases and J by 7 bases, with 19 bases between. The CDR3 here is CSANNLRVQGTQYF. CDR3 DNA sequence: TGCAGTGCTAACAACCTCCGGGTTCAGGGGACCCAGTACTTC.